These 27 T cell receptor beta chains were sequenced from one sample in a study of response to subunit inactivated influenza vaccine. TCRdb recomputed calls from the RT-PCR reads with MiXCR, one row per CDR3 protein. The table has about 480,000 distinct CDR3 sequences, 25% seen once. The specimen was CD4+ T cells sorted from PBMCs, collected less than 6 days after vaccination. These receptors originate from a middle-aged man who received an inactivated influenza vaccine.

The rearrangement links TRBV12-3 or TRBV12-4 to TRBJ2-1, with 7 bases lining up with TRBD2. There are 14 residues in the CDR3. Trimming took 2 bases from V and 8 from J; bases not matched to a gene: 6. The CDR3 coding sequence is TGTGCCAGCAGTTTATCGGGAGGAGGCTATGAGCAGTTCTTC. It translates to CASSLSGGGYEQFF.

The V gene is TRBV11-2, the J gene TRBJ2-7; D gene unclear. CDR3 length: 15 amino acids. The germline V gene has CDR1 SGHAT and CDR2 FQNNGV. The V end was cut by 3 bases, the J end by 4 bases, with 16 bases between. CDR3 loop: CASSFGPHGLYEQYF. The CDR3 bases are TGTGCCAGCAGCTTTGGTCCCCACGGGTTGTACGAGCAGTACTTC.

This clonotype was counted at least ten times. CDR3 amino acids: CASSLDWGKDTEAFF. The CDR3 DNA sequence: TGTGCCAGCAGCTTGGATTGGGGGAAGGACACTGAAGCTTTCTTT. The chain couples TRBV5-5 to TRBJ1-1, with D perhaps matching TRBD1 (5 bases). This CDR3 is built from 15 residues. Germline CDR1 and CDR2: SGHKS and YYEKEE (reference sequence). V gave up 0 bases and J gave up 3 bases, with 12 bases separating them.

The chain's CDR3 is CASSPSGQGHYGYTF. The CDR3 coding sequence is TGTGCCAGCTCACCGTCGGGACAGGGCCACTATGGCTACACCTTC. The V gene is TRBV18, the J gene TRBJ1-2, with TRBD1 identical over 9 bases. With 3 bases clipped from V and 3 bases from J, the junction kept 5 bases outside the gene matches. Germline-derived CDR1 and CDR2 are KGHSH and LQKENI. The CDR3 runs to 15 residues.

This clonotype was seen a handful of times. The chain couples TRBV12-3 or TRBV12-4 to TRBJ2-7; either TRBD1 or TRBD2 may fit D (5 bases each). The CDR3 spans 13 residues. V was clipped by 4 bases and J by 2 bases, with 9 bases between them. The CDR3 is CASSSGPPYEQYF. The CDR3 DNA reads TGTGCCAGCAGTTCGGGACCCCCCTACGAGCAGTACTTC.

This clonotype has just a few counts. V usage is TRBV6-5 and J usage is TRBJ2-7, with D maybe TRBD2 (5 bases). Germline values: CDR1 MNHEY, CDR2 SVGAGI. The ends were cut back, 2 bases at V and 2 bases at J, with 13 bases in the middle. CDR3 length equals 15 residues. The CDR3, as DNA: TGTGCCAGCAGTTACGGATTCTCCGGGACCTACGAGCAGTACTTC. Protein: CASSYGFSGTYEQYF.

The chain couples TRBV7-2 to TRBJ2-5, with D possibly TRBD1 on 6 matching bases. Germline V gene data show CDR1 as SGHTA and CDR2 as FQGNSA. This CDR3 has 15 amino acids. V dropped 5 bases and J dropped 4 bases, with 17 bases sitting between them. This chain's CDR3 is CASSAGVRGGETQYF. As DNA, the CDR3 is TGTGCCAGCAGCGCGGGTGTCAGGGGTGGAGAGACCCAGTACTTC.

The genes are TRBV6-2 or TRBV6-3 and TRBJ2-7; D ambiguous. This CDR3 contains 17 residues. Per germline, CDR1 MNHEY and CDR2 SVGEGT. The V gene lost 4 bases and the J gene lost 3 bases, with 22 bases spanning the gap. As DNA, the CDR3 is TGTGCCAGCAGTTTCGCGCCTGGCCCATTTCATAACTACGAGCAGTACTTC. The encoded protein is CASSFAPGPFHNYEQYF.

This chain links TRBV11-2 with TRBJ1-1, with D hard to call. The ends were cut back, 5 bases at V and 1 base at J, with 8 bases in the middle. This CDR3 has 13 amino acids. CDR1 is SGHAT, CDR2 FQNNGV, per germline. The CDR3 sequence is CASSPKRNTEAFF. CDR3 DNA: TGTGCCAGCAGCCCTAAACGGAACACTGAAGCTTTCTTT.

The rearrangement joins TRBV20-1 to TRBJ1-4; D uncertain. V was cut by 1 base and J by 4 bases, with 10 bases left in between. Germline lookup yields CDR1 DFQATT and CDR2 SNEGSKA (reference sequence). This CDR3 is built from 14 residues. CDR3 sequence reads: CSARARTYNEKLFF. For the CDR3, the DNA is TGCAGTGCTAGAGCCCGTACCTATAATGAAAAACTGTTTTTT.

There are many counts of this clonotype. This rearrangement joins TRBV7-2 to TRBJ2-1; the D is unclear. CDR1 is SGHTA and CDR2 is FQGNSA in the germline V gene. This CDR3 spans 14 amino acids. V lost 1 base to trimming and J lost 2 bases, with 6 bases between them. The DNA of the CDR3 is TGTGCCAGCAGCTTAGTAGGGACCTACAATGAGCAGTTCTTC. This encodes CASSLVGTYNEQFF.

A remark on this clonotype: One end of the junction varies from germline; a read error may be responsible. The rearrangement joins TRBV5-1 to TRBJ1-4; D not resolved. The germline V gene encodes CDR1 SGHRS and CDR2 YFSETQ. CDR3 length equals 15 residues. CDR3 coding DNA: TGCGCCAGTAGCTTGGATCAGGACCGAAGTGAAAAACTGTTTTTT. Translating gives CASSLDQDRSEKLFF.

The chain has TRBV20-1 and TRBJ2-1, with 11 bases lining up with TRBD2. CDR1 is DFQATT and CDR2 is SNEGSKA in the germline V gene (reference sequence). The CDR3 is 14 residues long. Trimming removed 7 bases from V and 2 bases from J; junction bases left unmatched: 4. The CDR3, as DNA: TGCAGTGGGCTAGCGGGGGGAACCTACAATGAGCAGTTCTTC. Translating it yields CSGLAGGTYNEQFF.

This clonotype was observed a handful of times. The chain recombines TRBV10-2 with TRBJ2-1; 10 positions agree with TRBD2. This CDR3 contains 14 residues. With 9 bases clipped from V and 8 bases from J, the junction kept 10 bases outside the gene matches. Per the germline V gene, CDR1 is WSHSY and CDR2 is SAAADI. The CDR3 DNA sequence: TGCGCCAGTTGCGGGACTAGCGTAGTCTATGAGCAGTTCTTC. As protein: CASCGTSVVYEQFF.

The rearrangement links TRBV30 to TRBJ2-5; 8 bases agree with TRBD1. Germline CDR1 reads GTSNPN; CDR2 reads SVGIG (reference sequence). V shed 2 bases, J shed 9 bases, and the junction held 5 bases outside the gene matches. The CDR3 has 12 residues. The CDR3, as DNA: TGTGCCTGGAGTACTAACAGGGGGTCCCAGTACTTC. Translated, it gives CAWSTNRGSQYF.

The V gene is TRBV4-1, the J gene TRBJ2-5, with D unclear. CDR3 length: 15 amino acids. V gave up 4 bases and J gave up 2 bases, with 14 bases separating them. The germline CDR1 and CDR2 sequences are MGHRA and YSYEKL. Here the CDR3 DNA reads TGCGCCAGCAGCCGTATACAGTACTCACAAGAGACCCAGTACTTC. It encodes CASSRIQYSQETQYF.

This clonotype has ten or more counts. The V call is TRBV12-3 or TRBV12-4, the J call TRBJ2-1, with a weak D call TRBD1 (5 bases). Trimming took 9 bases from V and 0 from J, leaving 9 bases between them. The CDR3 length is 13 residues. The CDR3 nucleotides are TGTGCCAGTCGGACAAGCTCCTACAATGAGCAGTTCTTC. This encodes CASRTSSYNEQFF.

This clonotype has a handful of counts. This rearrangement joins TRBV7-8 to TRBJ2-2, with a weak D call TRBD2 (7 bases). CDR1 and CDR2 from the germline V gene are SGHVS and FQNEAQ. The CDR3 contains 15 residues. Trimming cost V 3 bases and J 5 bases, with 13 bases left between them. The CDR3 protein is CASSFGGRATGELFF. The CDR3 bases are TGTGCCAGCAGCTTCGGGGGGCGTGCGACCGGGGAGCTGTTTTTT.

This sequence joins TRBV5-6 and TRBJ2-3, with 10 bases lining up with TRBD2. V dropped 4 bases and J dropped 3; count of bases not matched to a gene: 5. Germline CDR1 reads SGHDT; CDR2 reads YYEEEE. This CDR3 has 15 residues. The CDR3 DNA reads as TGTGCCAGCAGCCCACTAGCGGGGACAACAGATACGCAGTATTTT. Translated: CASSPLAGTTDTQYF.

This chain joins TRBV7-2 and TRBJ2-3; D is undetermined. CDR1 and CDR2 (germline): SGHTA, FQGNSA. The CDR3 has 14 residues. Deletions cut 5 bases from V and 5 bases from J, with 14 bases between. DNA for the CDR3: TGTGCCAGCAGCCTCAGAGCGTTAGGAGATACGCAGTATTTT. Amino acid sequence: CASSLRALGDTQYF. Supplemented by reference TRBV7-2 and TRBJ2-3, the full variable domain reads GAGVSQSPSNKVTEKGKDVELRCDPISGHTALYWYRQSLGQGLEFLIYFQGNSAPDKSGLPSDRFSAERTGGSVSTLTIQRTQQEDSAVYLCASSLRALGDTQYFGPGTRLTVL.

V gene TRBV20-1 combines with J gene TRBJ2-3, with D perhaps matching TRBD2 (5 bases). V lost 0 bases and J lost 0, with 13 bases in between. This CDR3 spans 16 amino acids. Germline CDR1 reads DFQATT; CDR2 reads SNEGSKA (reference sequence). CDR3 loop: CSARDLRAVSTDTQYF. CDR3 in DNA: TGCAGTGCTAGAGATCTGCGAGCGGTGAGCACAGATACGCAGTATTTT.

This rearrangement joins TRBV28 to TRBJ2-7; 8 positions match TRBD2. Germline assignment: CDR1 MDHEN and CDR2 SYDVKM. The ends lost 4 bases at V and 4 bases at J; junction bases unmatched: 18. This CDR3 contains 18 residues. The CDR3 here is CASSSGPGLGSYEYEQYF. DNA for the CDR3: TGTGCCAGCAGTTCAGGGCCGGGACTAGGAAGTTATGAGTACGAGCAGTACTTC. The full variable domain, completed using reference TRBV28 and TRBJ2-7, is DVKVTQSSRYLVKRTGEKVFLECVQDMDHENMFWYRQDPGLGLRLIYFSYDVKMKEKGDIPEGYSVSREKKERFSLILESASTNQTSMYLCASSSGPGLGSYEYEQYFGPGTRLTVT.

The rearrangement uses TRBV28 and TRBJ2-2; D may be TRBD1 or TRBD2 (5 bases each). There are 15 residues in the CDR3. Germline V gene data show CDR1 as MDHEN and CDR2 as SYDVKM. V lost 7 bases, J lost 6 bases, and 18 bases lay in between. The CDR3 bases are TGTGCCAGCAACTCCGGGACGTTTGAAGCCGGGGAGCTGTTTTTT. Amino acids: CASNSGTFEAGELFF.

This clonotype has only a few counts. The rearrangement uses TRBV10-3 and TRBJ2-7, with 10 bases aligning to TRBD1. Germline CDR1 reads ENHRY; CDR2 reads SYGVKD. V was pared by 8 bases and J by 5 bases, with 0 bases of the junction left unmatched. The CDR3 has 11 amino acids. The CDR3 DNA is TGTGCCATCGGACAGGGGGACGAGCAGTACTTC. Residues: CAIGQGDEQYF.

Only a few counts were recorded for this clonotype. V gene TRBV12-3 or TRBV12-4 combines with J gene TRBJ2-7, with D tentatively TRBD1 (5 bases). CDR3 length: 14 residues. V was shortened by 6 bases and J by 5 bases, with 17 bases between the two germline ends. The CDR3 DNA follows: TGTGCCAGCAGCCCACAATGGCAGGGCCACGAGCAGTACTTC. It is translated as CASSPQWQGHEQYF.

This clonotype was seen only a few times. This rearrangement joins TRBV20-1 to TRBJ2-2; no firm D call. V lost 3 bases and J 5 bases, leaving 4 bases between the germline ends. Germline V lookup: CDR1 DFQATT, CDR2 SNEGSKA (reference sequence). The CDR3 is 11 amino acids. CDR3 residues: CSASGTGELFF. In nucleotides, the CDR3 is TGCAGTGCTAGCGGAACCGGGGAGCTGTTTTTT.

There are a few counts of this clonotype. This chain connects TRBV6-2 or TRBV6-3 to TRBJ2-1; 11 nucleotides align to TRBD2. This CDR3 is built from 17 residues. Trimming removed 6 bases from V and 7 bases from J; junction bases left unmatched: 14. Per germline, CDR1 MNHEY and CDR2 SVGEGT. The CDR3 DNA reads TGTGCCAGCAGATTCCTAGCGGGGGGCCAAGGAGGGAATGAGCAGTTCTTC. It yields the protein CASRFLAGGQGGNEQFF.